These 5 T cell receptor beta chains were all obtained from the same sample, sequenced in a study of monozygotic twins with inflammatory bowel disease. TCRdb processed the 5' RACE reads again and assigns one entry to each CDR3 protein, with no DNA. The table lists roughly 330,000 distinct CDR3 sequences. What was sequenced was blood. Receptor source: a human donor with ulcerative colitis or Crohn's disease, or a healthy co-twin of an affected twin (not recorded which).

This chain uses TRBV6-1 with TRBJ2-3; TCRdb reports TRBD1, a call that lacks DNA to check it against. The germline V gene has CDR1 MNHNS and CDR2 SASEGT. The CDR3 has 15 residues. The CDR3 loop is CASSEAPRPTDTQYF.

The chain has TRBV15 and TRBJ2-3; the D call from TCRdb, TRBD1, cannot be confirmed without DNA. This CDR3 is 16 amino acids long. In germline, CDR1 is LNHNV, CDR2 YYDKDF (reference sequence). CDR3 residues: CATSRVGQGAGDTQYF.

The chain joins TRBV3-1 to TRBJ1-2. Germline V gives CDR1 LGHDT, CDR2 YNNKEL (reference sequence). The CDR3 spans 12 residues. This CDR3 reads CASSQGVDGYTF.

V gene TRBV7-2 combines with J gene TRBJ1-2; TCRdb's assignment of TRBD1 cannot be checked, as there is no DNA. This CDR3 is 15 amino acids long. CDR1 and CDR2 (germline): SGHTA, FQGNSA. This CDR3 is CASSLEGPNSYGYTF. Looking up the rest from reference TRBV7-2 and TRBJ1-2 gives the full variable domain: GAGVSQSPSNKVTEKGKDVELRCDPISGHTALYWYRQSLGQGLEFLIYFQGNSAPDKSGLPSDRFSAERTGGSVSTLTIQRTQQEDSAVYLCASSLEGPNSYGYTFGSGTRLTVV.

The genes are TRBV27 and TRBJ2-3; the TCRdb D gene call, TRBD1, has no DNA to confirm it. This CDR3 is 14 amino acids long. CDR1 is MNHEY and CDR2 is SMNVEV in the germline V gene (reference sequence). CDR3 region: CASTRDRESGTQYF.